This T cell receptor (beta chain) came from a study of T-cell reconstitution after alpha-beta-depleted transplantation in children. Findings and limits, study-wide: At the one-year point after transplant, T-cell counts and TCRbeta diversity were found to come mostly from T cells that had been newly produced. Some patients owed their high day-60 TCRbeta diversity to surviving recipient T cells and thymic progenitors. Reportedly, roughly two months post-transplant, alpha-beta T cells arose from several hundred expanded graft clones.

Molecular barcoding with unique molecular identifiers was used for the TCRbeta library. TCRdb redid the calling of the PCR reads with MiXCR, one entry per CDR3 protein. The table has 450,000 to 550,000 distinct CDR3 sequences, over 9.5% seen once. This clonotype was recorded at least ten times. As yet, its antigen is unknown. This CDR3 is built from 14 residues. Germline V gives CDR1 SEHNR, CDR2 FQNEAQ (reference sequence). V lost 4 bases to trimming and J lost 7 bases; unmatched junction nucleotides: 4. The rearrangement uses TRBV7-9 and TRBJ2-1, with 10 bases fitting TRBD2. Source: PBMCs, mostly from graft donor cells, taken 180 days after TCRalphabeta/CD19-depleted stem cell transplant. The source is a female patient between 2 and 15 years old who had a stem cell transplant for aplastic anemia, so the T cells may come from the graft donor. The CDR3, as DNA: TGTGCCAGCAGCTCTAGCGGGAGAGGGAATGAGCAGTTCTTC. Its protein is CASSSSGRGNEQFF. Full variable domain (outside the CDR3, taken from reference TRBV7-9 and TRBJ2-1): DTGVSQNPRHKITKRGQNVTFRCDPISEHNRLYWYRQTLGQGPEFLTYFQNEAQLEKSRLLSDRFSAERPKGSFSTLEIQRTEQGDSAMYLCASSSSGRGNEQFFGPGTRLTVL.